This T cell receptor (beta chain) was profiled in a study of cytomegalovirus exposure and HLA in healthy donors. On this clone: Its antigen is currently unknown.

PCR used 60 Vbeta primers and 13 Jbeta primers. Authors' processing steps: Some 80 million unique TCR beta chains, roughly 10 million shared, were counted in a later analysis. Clones were sequenced by immunoSEQ multiplex PCR, and TCRdb holds only the in-frame ones, with some missing. Clonal size and the V and J genes are those of that table, whereas D and trimming came from the DNA. The sample holds 120,000 to 150,000 clones; 60% to 80% are singletons and the top ten take roughly 4.7%. Study-wide results and caveats: CMV serostatus alone was available as immune exposure information. There were about 160 TCR beta chains listed as cytomegalovirus-associated.

The CDR3 consists of 16 residues. Between the trimmed V and J ends, which lost 2 bases and 1 base, there was a span of 14 bases. Germline loops: CDR1 MDHEN, CDR2 SYDVKM. This sequence joins TRBV28 and TRBJ1-1; D uncertain. The sequenced sample consisted of PBMCs. The clonotype originates from a male donor in good health and CMV-seronegative. DNA for the CDR3: TGTGCCAGCAGTTTAATAGCCCTAGGGAGGAACACTGAAGCTTTCTTT. Translation gives CASSLIALGRNTEAFF.